This TCR beta chain was recovered during a study of blood T cell repertoires in COVID-19 (dated by TCRdb to 2018 to 2020). Regarding the research as a whole: The collaborator samples originated in the United States, Italy and Spain and spanned the acute and convalescent phases of COVID-19. The samples were drawn from two sources: the first 160 participants of the ongoing ImmuneRACE study, and 1,254 subjects contributed by 6 global collaborators. The repertoires were made available in a free public database intended to serve as a resource for research on the immune response to SARS-CoV-2. A de-identified subject ID, COVID-19 status, age in years and sex were almost always included in the sample metadata. The material from the prospective study consisted of cDNA or gDNA derived from T cells, B-cell-depleted T cells, or PBMCs. Deeply sampled blood TCRbeta repertoires from subjects exposed to, actively infected with, or recovered from COVID-19 were included in the dataset. HLA class I and class II types, where available, came from metadata supplied by the sample provider rather than from assay-based typing. What the work shows at the level of the full study, not this receptor alone: The amount of clinical and demographic metadata varied by source and participant and was provided uncurated.

TCRbeta CDR3 regions were amplified from genomic DNA using the immunoSEQ Assay, a bias-controlled multiplex PCR. As for the authors' bioinformatics: Nucleated cell counts per sample were estimated from amplification of reference gene primers within the assay. To quantify the absolute abundance of each unique TCRbeta CDR3 rearrangement, sequence reads were collapsed and filtered. For each sample, productive Simpson clonality was calculated by taking the square root of Simpson's diversity index across productive rearrangements. Here the immuneACCESS table is served through TCRdb, limited to in-frame sequences with V and J called. Missing clones are a known gap in these copies; in checked studies unresolved V genes cover under half, and the rest lacks a known reason. V and J calls and clone size are given by that table; D and trimming were obtained from the DNA. This sample has around 40,000 clones in its table, and about 86% of those were observed once. The top ten hold roughly 4.2% of the sample.

As to this clone: Its antigen remains undetermined. No base qualities exist here, and no much larger clone lies one base off it.

One collaborating source in Seattle enrolled patients during active infection and followed them longitudinally through the course of disease. Each collaborating institution followed its own protocols to collect whole blood in K2EDTA tubes. For TCRbeta analysis, collaborators shipped samples in one of three forms: frozen whole blood, isolated PBMCs, or DNA extracted from either of those sample types. This clonotype originated in a man aged 40-55 years with COVID-19, enrolled during active disease. Sequencing was carried out using peripheral blood.

The bases are TGTGCCAGCTCACTCACTGGAACCTCCAGGGGGCGGGAGGAGACCCAGTACTTC. Its coded protein is CASSLTGTSRGREETQYF. Recombination linked TRBV18 to TRBJ2-5; TRBD1 is possibly the D segment (8 matching bases). Inclusive of the bounding cysteine and phenylalanine, the CDR3 is 18 residues long. The entry retains the CDR3 DNA only, 54 bases that are in frame from base 1. V drops 4 bases and J drops 5 bases, leaving 26 bases in between. CDR1 and CDR2 are read off the germline V gene as KGHSH and LQKENI.